Listed below are T cell receptor beta chains from one sample, sequenced in a study of CD8 T cells in Susac syndrome. In TCRdb, the immunoSEQ multiplex PCR reads were re-called with MiXCR into one record per CDR3 protein. Among under 80,000 distinct CDR3 sequences listed, over 85% were seen once. Sequenced sample: CD8+ T cells from PBMCs. These receptors originate from a human donor with multiple sclerosis. Both conserved end residues are part of each CDR3. A D gene is named only where the DNA matches it firmly. Clone size is given for some rows only: seen once, a few or many times, or a class if the clone is expanded.

j_call clone_size d_call v_call cdr3_aa cdr3_nt
TRBJ2-1 . . TRBV7-9 CASSTNDPAKFF TGTGCCAGCAGCACTAATGACCCGGCGAAGTTCTTC
TRBJ2-7 . TRBD2 TRBV5-4 CASSPGLASGEQYF TGTGCCAGCAGCCCCGGACTAGCATCGGGGGAGCAGTACTTC
TRBJ1-2 . . TRBV7-2 CASSPPGRGYGYTF TGTGCCAGCAGCCCCCCAGGAAGGGGCTATGGCTACACCTTC
TRBJ2-3 . . TRBV5-1 CASSFRGTSTDTQYF TGCGCCAGCAGCTTTCGAGGGACTAGCACAGATACGCAGTATTTT
TRBJ1-2 . . TRBV4-3 CASSQDLELGGYTF TGCGCCAGCAGCCAAGATCTGGAATTGGGTGGCTACACCTTC
TRBJ2-5 . . TRBV29-1 CSVEGRRETQYF TGCAGCGTTGAGGGGCGGCGAGAGACCCAGTACTTC
TRBJ2-5 . TRBD1 TRBV7-9 CASSLPRTGDETQYF TGTGCCAGCAGCCTCCCCAGGACAGGGGATGAGACCCAGTACTTC
TRBJ2-1 . . TRBV19 CATHNTGHEQFF TGTGCCACCCATAATACGGGTCATGAGCAGTTCTTC
TRBJ2-3 . . TRBV29-1 CSVEGGPTDTQYF TGCAGCGTTGAGGGGGGGCCTACAGATACGCAGTATTTT
TRBJ2-5 . TRBD1 TRBV4-1 CASSQDTGTGYQETQYF TGCGCCAGCAGCCAAGACACCGGGACAGGGTATCAAGAGACCCAGTACTTC
TRBJ2-7 . TRBD2 TRBV20-1 CSARDPREERFYEQYF TGCAGTGCTAGAGATCCGCGGGAGGAACGATTCTACGAGCAGTACTTC
TRBJ2-7 . . TRBV13 CASSLVRRSYEQYF TGTGCCAGCAGCTTAGTCAGGCGAAGCTACGAGCAGTACTTC
TRBJ1-2 . . TRBV29-1 CSVVGQGPGDTF TGCAGCGTTGTTGGTCAGGGACCCGGAGACACCTTC
TRBJ2-3 . . TRBV3-1 CASSQELAGALDTQYF TGTGCCAGCAGCCAAGAACTAGCTGGGGCCTTAGATACGCAGTATTTT
TRBJ1-3 . TRBD1 TRBV27 CASSLTGRPGNTIYF TGTGCCAGCAGTTTGACAGGGCGGCCTGGAAACACCATATATTTT
TRBJ1-6 . TRBD1 TRBV9 CASSPSGDRTSPLHF TGTGCCAGCAGCCCGTCGGGGGACAGGACTTCACCCCTCCACTTT
TRBJ1-1 . . TRBV7-9 CASSSPPEATEAFF TGTGCCAGCAGCTCGCCTCCGGAGGCCACTGAAGCTTTCTTT
TRBJ2-7 once . TRBV4-2 CASSQESTGRRYEQYF TGTGCCAGCAGCCAAGAATCGACAGGGAGGCGGTACGAGCAGTACTTC
TRBJ2-4 . TRBD1 TRBV5-8 CASSLGTGGNNIQYF TGTGCCAGCAGCCTCGGGACAGGGGGCAATAACATTCAGTACTTC
TRBJ2-1 . . TRBV27 CASSRGVKHHEQFF TGTGCCAGCAGTAGAGGGGTGAAGCACCATGAGCAGTTCTTC
TRBJ2-2 . . TRBV14 CASSQDLSANTGELFF TGTGCCAGCAGCCAAGATCTATCCGCGAACACCGGGGAGCTGTTTTTT
TRBJ2-3 . . TRBV15 CATSRGHRDPIRTYF TGTGCCACCAGCAGAGGCCACCGGGACCCGATTCGGACGTATTTT
TRBJ1-1 once TRBD1 TRBV29-1 CSAAGGKNTEAFF TGCAGCGCTGCAGGGGGGAAGAACACTGAAGCTTTCTTT
TRBJ2-7 once . TRBV7-9 CASSLTHNTDPSYEQYF TGTGCCAGCAGCCTGACGCACAACACGGACCCCTCCTACGAGCAGTACTTC
TRBJ1-5 . TRBD1 TRBV24-1 CATSDGTAQPQHF TGTGCCACCAGTGACGGGACAGCACAGCCCCAGCATTTT
TRBJ2-5 . . TRBV27 CASSVLGGETQYF TGTGCCAGCAGTGTCCTAGGAGGGGAGACCCAGTACTTC
TRBJ1-2 . . TRBV3-1 CASSQDAGLFREGYTF TGTGCCAGCAGCCAAGACGCCGGCCTTTTTCGTGAGGGCTACACCTTC
TRBJ2-5 . TRBD2 TRBV11-2 CASSLVASGGFPRVEETQYF TGTGCCAGCAGCTTAGTTGCTAGCGGGGGGTTCCCTAGAGTTGAGGAGACCCAGTACTTC
TRBJ2-5 . . TRBV3-1 CASSQGGGMETQYF TGTGCCAGCAGCCAAGGCGGAGGCATGGAGACCCAGTACTTC
TRBJ2-7 once TRBD2 TRBV9 CASSVGSGEVAYEQYF TGTGCCAGCAGCGTAGGAAGCGGGGAGGTAGCCTACGAGCAGTACTTC
TRBJ1-5 . . TRBV7-9 CASSLEQSNQPQHF TGTGCCAGCAGCTTAGAACAGAGCAATCAGCCCCAGCATTTT
TRBJ1-2 . . TRBV6-5 CASSSGAGLNYGYTF TGTGCCAGCAGTTCCGGGGCAGGGCTGAACTATGGCTACACCTTC
TRBJ2-5 . TRBD2 TRBV20-1 CSARDGAGGWETQYF TGCAGTGCTAGAGACGGAGCGGGAGGTTGGGAGACCCAGTACTTC
TRBJ2-1 . . TRBV13 CASSHPKGGGDEQFF TGTGCCAGCAGCCATCCCAAAGGGGGTGGGGATGAGCAGTTCTTC
TRBJ1-5 . . TRBV6-1 CASSEVQWIPNSNQPQHF TGTGCCAGCAGTGAAGTTCAGTGGATACCCAATAGCAATCAGCCCCAGCATTTT
TRBJ1-5 . . TRBV27 CASSLSGLDQPQHF TGTGCCAGCAGTTTATCGGGCCTAGATCAGCCCCAGCATTTT
TRBJ1-2 . . TRBV2 CASSLSGVYGYTF TGTGCCAGCAGTTTATCGGGGGTCTATGGCTACACCTTC
TRBJ2-2 . TRBD1 TRBV13 CASSSGTGNTGELFF TGTGCCAGCAGCTCCGGGACAGGGAACACCGGGGAGCTGTTTTTT
TRBJ1-2 . . TRBV30 CAWSGRSHYGYTF TGTGCCTGGAGTGGCAGGTCACATTATGGCTACACCTTC